Below, one T cell receptor beta chain is given with its context. This clonotype is identified as hyperexpanded (1% or more). It has no known antigen specificity. Base quality data are lacking; no much larger clone is found one base away. The source of the sample is a study of patients and donors after allogeneic stem cell transplantation (dated by TCRdb to the early 2020s). Libraries were prepared through RT-PCR. Sequenced on a NextSeq 550. Clones were called with MiXCR by TCRdb after fastp trimmed the public reads at Q25, and only in-frame beta chains were retained. Here each entry gathers all rows of one CDR3 protein and keeps the most common genes and DNA. The sample records approximately 9,500 distinct CDR3 sequences, 3.5% to 4.5% of which are singletons. Together, the top ten hold 15% to 20% of the sample. Including the terminal cysteine and phenylalanine, the CDR3 comprises 13 residues. The entry retains the CDR3 DNA only, 39 bases that are in frame from base 1. V is trimmed back by 1 base and J by 7 bases, and the junction contains 1 base that no gene match accounts for. CDR1 and CDR2 are read off the germline V gene (reference sequence) as SEHNR and FQNEAQ.

This chain joins TRBV7-9 to TRBJ1-5, with 7 central nucleotides matching TRBD1. This receptor was taken from a human donor who was either an allogeneic HSCT recipient or a stem cell or donor lymphocyte infusion donor (not recorded which). It is not recorded whose cells these are; they may come from a transplant donor. The sample comprised blood, either unsorted or a sorted T cell fraction (not recorded which). The DNA sequence reads TGTGCCAGCAGCTTAGACAGGGGACAGCCCCAGCATTTT. Protein translation: CASSLDRGQPQHF.